A selection of T cell receptor beta chains follows, all from one sample in a study of CD8 T cells in Susac syndrome. TCRdb analysed the immunoSEQ multiplex PCR reads with MiXCR anew, one entry per CDR3 protein. This sample carries about 150,000 distinct CDR3 sequences, about 95% of them seen once, and the ten largest clones take roughly 0.16%. The sample was CD4+ T cells from PBMCs. These receptors were obtained from a human donor with Susac syndrome. CDR3s include the opening cysteine and the closing phenylalanine or tryptophan.

v_gene: TRBV6-6; CDR3aa: CASSSIGGRGETQYF
v_gene: TRBV24-1; CDR3aa: CATSDFLGQGAGQPQHF
v_gene: TRBV5-4; CDR3aa: CASSFGNRANTEAFF
v_gene: TRBV20-1; CDR3aa: CSASGQGLTYEQYF
v_gene: TRBV2; CDR3aa: CASSGLAGVYEQYF
v_gene: TRBV20-1; CDR3aa: CSARDRSTTQYF
v_gene: TRBV12-3/TRBV12-4; CDR3aa: CASSYQGASQPQHF
v_gene: TRBV7-2; CDR3aa: CATTGYTGELFF
v_gene: TRBV29-1; CDR3aa: CSVGTADQPQHF
v_gene: TRBV25-1; CDR3aa: CASSEAGTGNTGELFF
v_gene: TRBV5-1; CDR3aa: CASSLAGQSSSTDTQYF
v_gene: TRBV13; CDR3aa: CASRRTLLNEQFF
v_gene: TRBV7-2; CDR3aa: CASSSRTGQGEQFF
v_gene: TRBV4-2; CDR3aa: CASSQGGVWSGEKLFF